A single T cell receptor (beta chain) is shown here with its context. MiXCR was run by TCRdb on the 5' RACE reads, yielding one entry per CDR3 protein. The data show 40,000 or so distinct CDR3 sequences, approximately 10% seen once. The sample originates from a study of early T cells in non-severe SARS-CoV-2 infection. Sequenced material: whole blood. The receptor comes from an adult who was a healthcare worker with PCR-confirmed SARS-CoV-2 infection or an uninfected control (not recorded which).

The CDR3 spells CASSLEANTGELFF. The CDR3 nucleotides read TGCGCCAGCAGCTTGGAGGCGAACACCGGGGAGCTGTTTTTT. The genes are TRBV5-1 and TRBJ2-2; no reliable D call. V was pared by 0 bases and J by 0 bases, with 3 bases between. Germline V CDR1 and CDR2: SGHRS, YFSETQ. The CDR3 spans 14 residues.